This T cell receptor (beta chain) was sequenced in a study of blood T cell repertoires in COVID-19. On the study more broadly: Specimens from acute and convalescent COVID-19 originated in the United States, Italy and Spain. In each case, the material was cDNA or gDNA derived from T cells, B-cell-depleted T cells, or PBMCs.

After removal of 4 bases from V and 6 bases from J, the junction contained 12 bases not matched to a gene. In germline, CDR1 is SGHTA, CDR2 FQGNSA. This CDR3 is 17 amino acids long. One Seattle source followed patients from active infection through their disease course. As handled by the study authors: Reference gene primer amplification yielded estimated nucleated cell counts. Sequencing was performed with immunoSEQ multiplex PCR; in TCRdb, only in-frame clones are kept and a portion is missing. The D gene and trimming were derived from the DNA, and the V and J assignments and clone size from that table. The sample has approximately 350,000 clones, about 88% seen once.

The receptor was isolated from a woman in her 70s with COVID-19, enrolled during active disease. Sequencing was performed on peripheral blood. The chain employs TRBV7-2 and TRBJ1-4, with TRBD1 identical over 9 bases. CDR3 region: CASSSTPTGGGDEKLFF. Written as DNA, the CDR3 is TGTGCCAGCAGCTCCACCCCCACAGGGGGCGGCGATGAAAAACTGTTTTTT.